Presented here are 10 T cell receptor beta chains from one specimen sequenced in a study of T-cell memory formation after mild COVID-19. TCRdb re-analysed the 5' RACE reads in MiXCR, keeping a single row per CDR3 protein. The sample shows roughly 300,000 distinct CDR3 sequences, approximately 8% of them seen only once. Sequenced material: PBMCs or a T cell subset sorted from them (not recorded which). These receptors were taken from a man between 18 and 29 years old who had mild COVID-19 (a few samples of this study predate the infection). Cell type and time point are not known.

This clonotype came up many times. The CDR3 region is CASSQGLTSTDTQYF. CDR3 DNA: TGTGCCAGCAGCCAAGGGCTGACTAGCACAGATACGCAGTATTTT. The chain carries TRBV4-2 and TRBJ2-3; D is undetermined. CDR3 length: 15 residues. Germline values: CDR1 LGHNA, CDR2 YNFKEQ. Trimming took off 1 base at V and 0 bases at J, with 8 bases between the two ends.

The genes are TRBV7-8 and TRBJ2-5, with 9 positions matching TRBD1. The germline V gene has CDR1 SGHVS and CDR2 FQNEAQ. The CDR3 loop spans 14 amino acids. The V and J ends lost 2 bases and 4 bases, in that order; junction bases with no gene match: 2. CDR3 sequence: CASSLRDRAETQYF. The CDR3 DNA reads as TGTGCCAGCAGCTTAAGGGACAGGGCAGAGACCCAGTACTTC. The full variable domain, rest sourced from reference TRBV7-8 and TRBJ2-5, is GAGVSQSPRYKVAKRGQDVALRCDPISGHVSLFWYQQALGQGPEFLTYFQNEAQLDKSGLPSDRFFAERPEGSVSTLKIQRTQQEDSAVYLCASSLRDRAETQYFGPGTRLLVL.

Note on this clonotype: Just one base apart from a much larger clone, this may be a read error. V and J are TRBV9 and TRBJ2-3; 8 positions agree with TRBD2. Unmatched junction bases numbered 15, after V lost 8 bases and J lost 1 base. Germline-derived CDR1 and CDR2 are SGDLS and YYNGEE. The CDR3 covers 17 residues. The CDR3 sequence: CARSLRNSGVGTDTQYF. For the CDR3, the DNA is TGTGCCAGGAGCCTGCGGAATAGCGGGGTTGGCACAGATACGCAGTATTTT.

This clonotype was picked up a small number of times. The chain has TRBV11-2 and TRBJ2-3, with 9 bases fitting TRBD1. The V and J ends lost 3 bases and 4 bases, in that order; junction bases with no gene match: 8. Germline CDR1 is SGHAT and CDR2 is FQNNGV. The CDR3 consists of 16 residues. The CDR3 here is CASSFRDRALADTQYF. DNA of the CDR3: TGTGCCAGCAGCTTCCGGGACAGGGCTTTGGCAGATACGCAGTATTTT.

The rearrangement joins TRBV19 to TRBJ1-6, with unresolved D. V was cut by 8 bases and J by 5 bases, with 7 bases left in between. The CDR3 covers 12 residues. The germline V gene has CDR1 LNHDA and CDR2 SQIVND (reference sequence). The CDR3 nucleotides are TGTGCCAGTGCGGCCCATAATTCACCCCTCCACTTT. This gives the protein CASAAHNSPLHF.

This clonotype has only a few counts. The rearrangement links TRBV15 to TRBJ2-2; the match to TRBD1 covers 9 bases. The J segment lost 5 bases and the V segment lost 3 bases, leaving 4 bases of the junction unmatched. From germline, CDR1 is LNHNV and CDR2 YYDKDF (reference sequence). This CDR3 is built from 15 residues. CDR3 in DNA: TGTGCCACCAGCAGTGGGGGACAGGGAACCGGGGAGCTGTTTTTT. Protein sequence: CATSSGGQGTGELFF.

In this sample, this clonotype turned up a few times. The chain joins TRBV5-1 to TRBJ2-5; 8 bases are shared with TRBD1. Losses at the gene ends were 6 bases for V and 2 bases for J; bases not matched to a gene: 6. The CDR3 covers 14 residues. The germline CDR1 and CDR2 sequences are SGHRS and YFSETQ. CDR3 loop: CASTGTGGQETQYF. CDR3 bases: TGCGCCAGCACCGGGACAGGCGGACAAGAGACCCAGTACTTC.

This clonotype has more than one count but fewer than ten. The chain employs TRBV6-6 and TRBJ2-5; 9 bases align to TRBD2. Germline loops: CDR1 MNHNY, CDR2 SVGAGI (reference sequence). Trimming removed 7 bases from V and 1 base from J; junction bases left unmatched: 22. This CDR3 has 20 residues. CDR3 sequence: CASTPAGLAGLSSGQETQYF. The DNA for the CDR3 is TGTGCCAGCACCCCAGCGGGGCTAGCGGGACTCTCCTCGGGCCAAGAGACCCAGTACTTC.

This clonotype has only a few counts. V and J are TRBV6-5 and TRBJ2-2; D is possibly TRBD2 (5 bases). The CDR3 is 15 residues long. CDR1 is MNHEY, CDR2 SVGAGI, per germline. Trimming left V 3 bases short and J 2 bases short, with 10 bases between. CDR3 nucleotides: TGTGCCAGCAGTTATTCGACGGGAAACACCGGGGAGCTGTTTTTT. Translating it yields CASSYSTGNTGELFF.

This clonotype was seen only a few times. J is TRBJ2-6 and V is TRBV20-1, with D possibly matching TRBD2 (6 bases). CDR1 is DFQATT and CDR2 is SNEGSKA in the germline V gene (reference sequence). The V end was cut by 1 base, the J end by 0 bases, with 10 bases between. The CDR3 runs 16 residues. The CDR3 loop reads CSARVKGLSGANVLTF. CDR3 DNA sequence: TGCAGTGCTAGAGTTAAGGGACTCTCTGGGGCCAACGTCCTGACTTTC.